This T cell receptor (beta chain) was identified during a study of PD-L1 blockade in urothelial cancer. About the research overall: Patients, treated from 2014 onward, received atezolizumab 1,200 mg intravenously every 3 weeks.

Worth noting for this clone: What it binds is unknown.

Study findings and constraints: Tumor-linked clones in blood grew more by 3 weeks in durable-benefit patients.

Using immunoSEQ multiplex PCR, the repertoire was profiled, and TCRdb retains in-frame clones only, with some absent. Among 70,000 to 75,000 clones, almost 90% were seen once, and the ten largest hold 4.5%. Time point reported: pretreatment peripheral blood. Individual patients had between 1 and 8 samples, taken pretreatment and on-treatment. The CDR3 is 14 residues long. V shed 8 bases and J shed 1 base, with 14 bases lying between them. The V gene's germline CDR1 is SNHLY and CDR2 FYNNEI. This receptor was identified in a man between 65 and 85 years old with urothelial cancer. This sample comprised PBMCs, obtained around atezolizumab (anti-PD-L1) treatment. The V and J genes are TRBV2 and TRBJ1-1; D unresolved. In DNA, the CDR3 is TGTGCCAGCGAAGAGTCTGCGGGGAACACTGAAGCTTTCTTT. Translated: CASEESAGNTEAFF. The full variable domain, in which reference TRBV2 and TRBJ1-1 provide the parts outside the CDR3, is EPEVTQTPSHQVTQMGQEVILRCVPISNHLYFYWYRQILGQKVEFLVSFYNNEISEKSEIFDDQFSVERPDGSNFTLKIRSTKLEDSAMYFCASEESAGNTEAFFGQGTRLTVV.